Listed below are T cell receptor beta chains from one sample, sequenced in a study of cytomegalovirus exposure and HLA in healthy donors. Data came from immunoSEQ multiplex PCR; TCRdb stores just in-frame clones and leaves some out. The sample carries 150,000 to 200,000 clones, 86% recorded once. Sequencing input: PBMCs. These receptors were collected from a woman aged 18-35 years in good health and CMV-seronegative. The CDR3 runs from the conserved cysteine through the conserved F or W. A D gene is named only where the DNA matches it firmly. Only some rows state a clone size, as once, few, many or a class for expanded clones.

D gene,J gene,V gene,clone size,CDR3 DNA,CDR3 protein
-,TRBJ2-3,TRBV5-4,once,TGTGCCAGCAGCCTGGGGACTTCAGATACGCAGTATTTT,CASSLGTSDTQYF
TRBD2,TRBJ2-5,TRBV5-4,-,TGTGCCAGCAGCTTTGGAGCGGGGGTTCTAGAGACCCAGTACTTC,CASSFGAGVLETQYF
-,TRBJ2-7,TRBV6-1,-,TGTGCCAGCAGTGAACCTCGGCAGGGCGAGCAGTACTTC,CASSEPRQGEQYF
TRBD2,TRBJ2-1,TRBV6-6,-,TGTGCCAGCAGTGGCTTAACTAGCGGGAGTAGAGATGAGCAGTTCTTC,CASSGLTSGSRDEQFF
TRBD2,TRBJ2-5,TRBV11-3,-,TGTGCCAGCAGCCCGCGGACTAGCGGGGCCGAGACCCAGTACTTC,CASSPRTSGAETQYF
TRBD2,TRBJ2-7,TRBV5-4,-,TGTGCCAGCAGCCCTAGCGGGAGCGGTTTCTACGAGCAGTACTTC,CASSPSGSGFYEQYF
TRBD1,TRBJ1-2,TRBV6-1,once,TGTGCCAGCAGAACCGGACAGGGGCGTGGCTACACCTTC,CASRTGQGRGYTF
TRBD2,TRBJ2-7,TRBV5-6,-,TGTGCCAGCATGACGCGGGGGGGCTGCGAGCAGTACTTC,CASMTRGGCEQYF
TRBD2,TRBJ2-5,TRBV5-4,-,TGTGCCAGCAGCCTTAGCGGGGGGGCCCAAGAGACCCAGTACTTC,CASSLSGGAQETQYF
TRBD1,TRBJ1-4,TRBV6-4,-,TGTGCCAGCAGCCAGGGACAGGGGAATGAAAAACTGTTTTTT,CASSQGQGNEKLFF
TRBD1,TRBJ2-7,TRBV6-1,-,TGTGCCAGCAACACCGGGACAGGGGTGTACGAGCAGTACTTC,CASNTGTGVYEQYF
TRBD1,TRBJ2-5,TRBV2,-,TGTGCCAGCAGTGCACAGGGGAATCAAGAGACCCAGTACTTC,CASSAQGNQETQYF
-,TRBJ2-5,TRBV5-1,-,TGCGCCAGCACGGGGGGCGGGAACCAAGAGACCCAGTACTTC,CASTGGGNQETQYF
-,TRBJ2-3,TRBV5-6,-,TGTGCCAGCAGCCGACAGGCGACAGATACGCAGTATTTT,CASSRQATDTQYF
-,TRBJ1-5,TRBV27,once,TGTGCCAGCAGTTTAGACGGAAGCGGCAATCAGCCCCAGCATTTT,CASSLDGSGNQPQHF
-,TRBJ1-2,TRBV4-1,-,TGCGCCAGCAGCCAAGAGTCAGGCCGGTGGTACTATGGCTACACCTTC,CASSQESGRWYYGYTF
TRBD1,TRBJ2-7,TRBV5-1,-,TGCGCCAGCAGCATTACCGGGACAGGTTCCTACGAGCAGTACTTC,CASSITGTGSYEQYF
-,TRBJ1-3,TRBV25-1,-,TGTGCCAGCAGTGAAGGAGGGGCGGCTGGAAACACCATATATTTT,CASSEGGAAGNTIYF
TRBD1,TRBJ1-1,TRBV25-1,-,TGTGCCAGCAGTAGTCGGGACAGGGGAGCTTTCTTT,CASSSRDRGAFF
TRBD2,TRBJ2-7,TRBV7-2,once,TGTGCCAGCAGCGTTGTCCCTCTAGCTAGCGGGGACAAGTTTTACGAGCAGTACTTC,CASSVVPLASGDKFYEQYF
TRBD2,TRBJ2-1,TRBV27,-,TGTGCCAGCAGGCCCGGGACTAGTGTGGGAAATGAGCAGTTCTTC,CASRPGTSVGNEQFF
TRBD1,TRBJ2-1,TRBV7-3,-,TGTGCCAGCAGCGTAGAACAGGGGGAGCAGTTCTTC,CASSVEQGEQFF
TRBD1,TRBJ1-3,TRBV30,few,TGTGCCTGGAGCCCCCAGGGCAGGGGGAGTGGAAACACCATATATTTT,CAWSPQGRGSGNTIYF
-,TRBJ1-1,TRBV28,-,TGTGCCAGCAGTCCTCCGGTACTTGAAGCTTTCTTT,CASSPPVLEAFF
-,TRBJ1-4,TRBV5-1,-,TGCGCCAGCAGCCCCAACAGGGTTACGGGTGAAAAACTGTTTTTT,CASSPNRVTGEKLFF
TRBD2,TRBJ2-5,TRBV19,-,TGTGCCAGTAGTAGGGGGGGAAACCAAGAGACCCAGTACTTC,CASSRGGNQETQYF
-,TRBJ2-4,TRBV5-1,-,TGCGCCAGCACCCCCGGGGGAGAGAAAAACATTCAGTACTTC,CASTPGGEKNIQYF
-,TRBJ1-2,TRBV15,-,TGTGCCACCAGCAGAGACTCCGGGGGCTACACCTTC,CATSRDSGGYTF
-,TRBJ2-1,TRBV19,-,TGTGCCAGTCGTATACTCAAGAGCTCCTACAATGAGCAGTTCTTC,CASRILKSSYNEQFF
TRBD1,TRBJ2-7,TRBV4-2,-,TGTGCCAGCAGCCAAGCAGGGGGACGTAGAACCTACGAGCAGTACTTC,CASSQAGGRRTYEQYF
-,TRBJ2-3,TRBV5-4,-,TGTGCCAGCAGCTTACAGGTTACAGATACGCAGTATTTT,CASSLQVTDTQYF
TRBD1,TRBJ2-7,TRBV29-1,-,TGCAGCGCTCGGGACAGGGGGGACTACGAGCAGTACTTC,CSARDRGDYEQYF
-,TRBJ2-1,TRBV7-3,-,TGTGCCAGCAGCAAAAACGCAGGGTACAATGAGCAGTTCTTC,CASSKNAGYNEQFF
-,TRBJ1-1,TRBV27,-,TGTGCCAGCAGTTTATACAGGGCTACTGAAGCTTTCTTT,CASSLYRATEAFF
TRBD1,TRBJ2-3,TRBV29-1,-,TGCAGCGCCCCCGTTAGGGACAGGGCCCTCTTTGCGCAGTATTTT,CSAPVRDRALFAQYF
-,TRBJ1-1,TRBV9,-,TGTGCCAGCAGCGTAGAGCCGTTCTGGAACACTGAAGCTTTCTTT,CASSVEPFWNTEAFF
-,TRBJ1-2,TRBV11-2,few,TGTGCCAGCAGCTTAGCAGACATCTATGGCTACACCTTC,CASSLADIYGYTF
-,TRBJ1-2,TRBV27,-,TGTGCCAGCAGTTTATCCGCAGGGGAAGGTGGCTACACCTTC,CASSLSAGEGGYTF
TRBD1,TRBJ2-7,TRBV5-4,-,TGTGCCAGCAGCCCGAGGACAGGGGACTACGAGCAGTACTTC,CASSPRTGDYEQYF
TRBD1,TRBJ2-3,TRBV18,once,TGTGCCAGCTCACCTGGACAGGGGCTTTACACAGATACGCAGTATTTT,CASSPGQGLYTDTQYF
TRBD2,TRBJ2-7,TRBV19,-,TGTGCCAGTAGTTCAGGGACTAGCGGGAGGGCATCCTACGAGCAGTACTTC,CASSSGTSGRASYEQYF
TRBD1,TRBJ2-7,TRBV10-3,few,TGTGCCATCAGTGCGGGACAGGGGTACTCCTACGAGCAGTACTTC,CAISAGQGYSYEQYF
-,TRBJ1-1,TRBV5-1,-,TGCGCCAGCAGCTTGGGGGGCACGGATGGGACTGAAGCTTTCTTT,CASSLGGTDGTEAFF
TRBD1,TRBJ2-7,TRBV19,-,TGTGCCAGTTCCCCCCAGGCAGGGGGCTACGAGCAGTACTTC,CASSPQAGGYEQYF
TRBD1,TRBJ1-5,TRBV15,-,TGTGCCACCAGCAGAGATAGTAACAGGGGCTATCAGCCCCAGCATTTT,CATSRDSNRGYQPQHF
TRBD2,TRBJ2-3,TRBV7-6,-,TGTGCCAGCAGCCCCAACGGACTAGCGGTCACAGATACGCAGTATTTT,CASSPNGLAVTDTQYF
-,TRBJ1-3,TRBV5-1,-,TGCGCCAGCAGCTCACCGACGGGCTCTGGAAACACCATATATTTT,CASSSPTGSGNTIYF
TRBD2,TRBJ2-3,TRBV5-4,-,TGTGCCAGCAGACCTTTAGCGGGAGGGATCGCAGATACGCAGTATTTT,CASRPLAGGIADTQYF
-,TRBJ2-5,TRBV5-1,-,TGCGCCAGCAGCTTGAGGGGTGTGGAGACCCAGTACTTC,CASSLRGVETQYF
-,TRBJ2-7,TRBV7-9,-,TGTGCCAGCAGCTTACTGTACAAACTAGTTTCCTACGAGCAGTACTTC,CASSLLYKLVSYEQYF
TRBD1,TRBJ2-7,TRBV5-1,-,TGCGCCAGCAGCTTAGAGGACAGGTCCCTTTACGAGCAGTACTTC,CASSLEDRSLYEQYF
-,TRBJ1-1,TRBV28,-,TGTGCCAGCAATTTAAACCCGGGGGTGACTGAAGCTTTCTTT,CASNLNPGVTEAFF
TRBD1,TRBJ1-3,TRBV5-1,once,TGCGCCAGCAGCTTGGGTCGTGTGGGACAGACTGGAAACACCATATATTTT,CASSLGRVGQTGNTIYF
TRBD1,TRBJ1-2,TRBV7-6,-,TGTGCCAGCAGCGCGCGCTACCGGGACAGGCGGACGGGGGGCTACACCTTC,CASSARYRDRRTGGYTF
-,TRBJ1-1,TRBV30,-,TGTGCCTGGAGTGTTTTCCGGGTAGACACTGAAGCTTTCTTT,CAWSVFRVDTEAFF